The 18 T cell receptor beta chains reported below all come from one sample, sequenced in a study of cytomegalovirus exposure and HLA in healthy donors. Use of 60 Vbeta and 13 Jbeta primers characterized the PCR. This table comes from immunoSEQ multiplex PCR, and its TCRdb copy is limited to in-frame clones, with some not included. This sample has roughly 160,000 clones; 82% occur once, and the top ten carry around a tenth. The sequencing sample was made of PBMCs. The source is a man aged 50 or older in good health and CMV-seropositive.

The rearrangement joins TRBV2 to TRBJ1-1; 8 nucleotides align to TRBD1. The CDR3 runs to 14 residues. V lost 2 bases and J lost 6; bases outside the gene matches: 5. The germline V gene encodes CDR1 SNHLY and CDR2 FYNNEI. As DNA, the CDR3 is TGTGCCAGCAGTGAATCAGGGGGCCGGGCTGAAGCTTTCTTT. This translates into CASSESGGRAEAFF.

The chain combines TRBV7-8 with TRBJ1-5; unclear D gene. V was cut by 1 base and J by 0 bases, with 7 bases left in between. CDR3 length equals 15 residues. Germline V gives CDR1 SGHVS, CDR2 FQNEAQ. CDR3 DNA: TGTGCCAGCAGCTTAGTTGTTTATAGCAATCAGCCCCAGCATTTT. This translates into CASSLVVYSNQPQHF.

This rearrangement joins TRBV10-3 to TRBJ2-3; 14 bases align to TRBD2. Germline V gives CDR1 ENHRY, CDR2 SYGVKD. The CDR3 runs to 18 residues. Trimming took 5 bases from V and 5 from J; bases not matched to a gene: 12. The CDR3 DNA sequence: TGTGCCATCAGTACGGGACTAGCGGGAGCTCTGTCCCGAGATACGCAGTATTTT. Residues: CAISTGLAGALSRDTQYF.

This chain joins TRBV7-8 and TRBJ1-2; D is possibly TRBD1 (5 bases). Per germline, CDR1 SGHVS and CDR2 FQNEAQ. There are 13 residues in the CDR3. V was pared by 2 bases and J by 5 bases, with 9 bases between. The CDR3 DNA is TGTGCCAGCAGCTTAAGGGGAGGGTATGGCTACACCTTC. It codes for CASSLRGGYGYTF. The whole variable domain, remainder taken from reference TRBV7-8 and TRBJ1-2, is GAGVSQSPRYKVAKRGQDVALRCDPISGHVSLFWYQQALGQGPEFLTYFQNEAQLDKSGLPSDRFFAERPEGSVSTLKIQRTQQEDSAVYLCASSLRGGYGYTFGSGTRLTVV.

The genes are TRBV7-2 and TRBJ2-7, with 10 positions matching TRBD1. CDR3 length: 15 amino acids. The germline gives CDR1 SGHTA, CDR2 FQGNSA. The V and J ends lost 2 bases and 3 bases, in that order; junction bases with no gene match: 4. The CDR3 bases are TGTGCCAGCAGCTTATATGGGACAGGGGACTACGAGCAGTACTTC. This encodes CASSLYGTGDYEQYF.

The V call is TRBV11-3, the J call TRBJ1-2; no reliable D call. Germline CDR1 reads SGHNT; CDR2 reads YENEEA. The V gene lost 1 base and the J gene lost 2 bases, with 8 bases spanning the gap. The CDR3 totals 14 residues. CDR3 amino acids: CASSLGPGNYGYTF. CDR3 coding DNA: TGTGCCAGCAGCTTAGGTCCAGGAAACTATGGCTACACCTTC.

The chain employs TRBV6-6 and TRBJ2-7; 8 positions agree with TRBD1. The V gene end was trimmed by 2 bases and the J gene end by 0 bases; junction bases not matched to a gene: 6. The length of the CDR3 is 16 residues. Germline CDR1 and CDR2: MNHNY and SVGAGI (reference sequence). The CDR3 sequence is CASSYPTGDNSYEQYF. The CDR3 DNA is TGTGCCAGCAGTTACCCGACAGGGGACAACTCCTACGAGCAGTACTTC.

This clone has just a few counts. The CDR3 sequence is CASSEGHFYGYTF. In DNA, the CDR3 is TGTGCCAGCAGCGAAGGACACTTCTATGGCTACACCTTC. The chain combines TRBV14 with TRBJ1-2; a weak D match, TRBD1 (5 bases). V lost 5 bases, J lost 4 bases, and 11 bases lay in between. Per germline, CDR1 SGHDN and CDR2 FVKESK. The CDR3 totals 13 residues.

In nucleotides, the CDR3 is TGCGCCAGCAGCCAAGATCGGTCGGGAACAACTAGCTCCTACAATGAGCAGTTCTTC. As protein: CASSQDRSGTTSSYNEQFF. The V call is TRBV4-3, the J call TRBJ2-1, with TRBD2 as a possible D gene (5 bases). Germline V lookup: CDR1 LGHNA, CDR2 YSLEER. The CDR3 totals 19 residues. Trimming pared 0 bases from V and 0 bases from J, leaving 18 bases between.

The chain couples TRBV10-3 to TRBJ2-1, with 8 nucleotides matching TRBD1. Trimming took 4 bases from V and 0 from J; bases not matched to a gene: 14. The CDR3 contains 19 residues. The germline gives CDR1 ENHRY, CDR2 SYGVKD. The chain's CDR3 is CAISAGRGLVRGSYNEQFF. DNA for the CDR3: TGTGCCATCAGTGCAGGCAGGGGGCTTGTTAGGGGCTCCTACAATGAGCAGTTCTTC.

The chain employs TRBV5-1 and TRBJ2-7, with TRBD1 matching 7 bases. The CDR3 loop spans 13 amino acids. After removal of 2 bases from V and 5 bases from J, the junction contained 4 bases not matched to a gene. Germline values: CDR1 SGHRS, CDR2 YFSETQ. The CDR3 reads CASSLRQGHEQYF. DNA of the CDR3: TGCGCCAGCAGCTTAAGACAGGGCCACGAGCAGTACTTC. The complete variable domain, with remaining parts taken from reference TRBV5-1 and TRBJ2-7, reads KAGVTQTPRYLIKTRGQQVTLSCSPISGHRSVSWYQQTPGQGLQFLFEYFSETQRNKGNFPGRFSGRQFSNSRSEMNVSTLELGDSALYLCASSLRQGHEQYFGPGTRLTVT.

The chain is built from TRBV7-9 and TRBJ2-1; 7 bases fit TRBD2. Germline loops: CDR1 SEHNR, CDR2 FQNEAQ (reference sequence). J lost 4 bases, V lost 7 bases, and 10 bases had no gene match. CDR3 size: 15 residues. Here the CDR3 reads CASTLGTGGYNEQFF. The CDR3 region has the DNA TGTGCCAGCACCCTAGGGACGGGGGGTTACAATGAGCAGTTCTTC.

The rearrangement links TRBV28 to TRBJ1-2; D might be TRBD1 (6 bases). This CDR3 comprises 14 residues. CDR1 and CDR2 (germline): MDHEN, SYDVKM. V was clipped by 8 bases and J by 5 bases, with 18 bases between them. CDR3 amino acids: CASLRGRLGYGYTF. The CDR3, as DNA: TGTGCCAGCCTGCGGGGGCGGCTCGGATATGGCTACACCTTC.

The chain carries TRBV6-5 and TRBJ2-1, with 10 bases lining up with TRBD2. Trimming at V came to 6 bases and at J to 3 bases, leaving 5 bases not matched to a gene. Germline V gene lookup returns CDR1 MNHEY and CDR2 SVGAGI. The CDR3 is 15 residues long. This CDR3 is CASSPGTSDYNEQFF. DNA for the CDR3: TGTGCCAGCAGCCCCGGGACTAGCGACTACAATGAGCAGTTCTTC.

The chain couples TRBV6-5 to TRBJ1-1; D not resolved. This CDR3 comprises 13 residues. Germline CDR1 reads MNHEY; CDR2 reads SVGAGI. The ends were cut back, 2 bases at V and 1 base at J, with 5 bases in the middle. CDR3 bases: TGTGCCAGCAGTTACAGAGCGAACACTGAAGCTTTCTTT. This translates into CASSYRANTEAFF.

The CDR3 loop is CASIQQGTISEQYF. For the CDR3, the DNA is TGTGCCAGCATTCAACAGGGAACAATAAGCGAGCAGTACTTC. The rearrangement uses TRBV28 and TRBJ2-5; D is possibly TRBD1 (6 bases). The J call could be wrong; TRBJ2-7 is a better fit for the DNA end. The CDR3 length is 14 residues. Germline CDR1 is MDHEN and CDR2 is SYDVKM.

The rearrangement uses TRBV7-6 and TRBJ2-2; D may be TRBD2 (6 bases). Germline V gene lookup returns CDR1 SGHVS and CDR2 FNYEAQ. CDR3 length equals 16 residues. V was clipped by 5 bases and J by 3 bases, with 16 bases between them. CDR3 sequence: CASSQTDLADTGELFF. The DNA for the CDR3 is TGTGCCAGCAGCCAAACGGACTTAGCGGACACCGGGGAGCTGTTTTTT.

The V and J genes are TRBV7-9 and TRBJ1-5; D not certain. Trimming took off 2 bases at V and 9 bases at J, with 20 bases between the two ends. The CDR3 has 16 amino acids. Germline V gene lookup returns CDR1 SEHNR and CDR2 FQNEAQ (reference sequence). The CDR3 region is CASSLIGPLGGSPQHF. The CDR3 nucleotides read TGTGCCAGCAGCTTAATTGGGCCACTGGGAGGATCGCCCCAGCATTTT.